The sequence of this TCR beta chain was determined in a study of radiotherapy plus CTLA-4 blockade in lung cancer. Study at large: Disease control was seen in 25% to 40% of patients, objective responses in 15% to 20%. The study's findings and limits: After radiotherapy and ipilimumab, tumor-derived clones expanded in peripheral blood. Among reported predictors of response, early blood T cell clone dynamics with interferon-beta performed best.

The germline V and J ends were trimmed by 1 base and 0 bases, with 8 bases remaining between them. The CDR3 runs 15 residues. Germline CDR1 SGHRS, CDR2 YFSETQ. Patients in the study, people with chemo-refractory metastatic non-small-cell lung cancer, received focal radiation plus ipilimumab CTLA-4 blockade. The method was immunoSEQ multiplex PCR; TCRdb's version includes in-frame clones alone and lacks a portion of them. There are 80,000 or so clones in the sample; 60% to 85% occur only once, and 22% lies in the top ten. A word on this clone: Its antigen is unknown.

The sample in question was peripheral blood, obtained from a patient treated with radiotherapy plus ipilimumab. This clonotype was obtained from a human donor with non-small cell lung cancer whose response to radiotherapy plus ipilimumab could not be evaluated. Some clones in this sample may be carry-over from other donors' samples. J is TRBJ1-5 and V is TRBV5-1; D not certain. CDR3 DNA: TGCGCCAGCAGCTTGTCCCATTCTAGCAATCAGCCCCAGCATTTT. Amino acids: CASSLSHSSNQPQHF.